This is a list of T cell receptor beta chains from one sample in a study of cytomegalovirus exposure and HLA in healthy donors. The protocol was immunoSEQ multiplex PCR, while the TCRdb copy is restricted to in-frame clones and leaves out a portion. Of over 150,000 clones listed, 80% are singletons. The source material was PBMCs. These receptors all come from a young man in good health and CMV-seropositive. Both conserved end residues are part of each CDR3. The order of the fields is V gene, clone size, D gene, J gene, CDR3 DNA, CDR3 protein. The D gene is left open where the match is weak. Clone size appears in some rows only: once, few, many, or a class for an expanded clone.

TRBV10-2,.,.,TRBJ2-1,TGCGCCAGCAGTTTTAACAATGAGCAGTTCTTC,CASSFNNEQFF
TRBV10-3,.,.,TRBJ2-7,TGTGCCATCAGTGACGAGATCCCGGGCTACGAGCAGTACTTC,CAISDEIPGYEQYF
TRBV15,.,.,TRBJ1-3,TGTGCCACCAGCAGAGATCAGGGCACCAGCTCTGGAAACACCATATATTTT,CATSRDQGTSSGNTIYF
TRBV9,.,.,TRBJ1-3,TGTGCCAGCAGCCCCGCTCAGGGAAACACCATATATTTT,CASSPAQGNTIYF
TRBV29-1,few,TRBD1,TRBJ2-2,TGCAGCGTAAACCGGGACAGGAACACCGGGGAGCTGTTTTTT,CSVNRDRNTGELFF
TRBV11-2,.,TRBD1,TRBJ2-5,TGTGCCAGCAGCTGGACAGGGCCCCCAGAGACCCAGTACTTC,CASSWTGPPETQYF
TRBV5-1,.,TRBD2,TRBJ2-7,TGCGCCAGCAGCTTGGGACTAGCGAGACCCAAGTACTCCTACGAGCAGTACTTC,CASSLGLARPKYSYEQYF
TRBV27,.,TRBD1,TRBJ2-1,TGTGCCAGCAGTTTATCGACTTTAAAGACAGGGGGACTTTACAATGAGCAGTTCTTC,CASSLSTLKTGGLYNEQFF
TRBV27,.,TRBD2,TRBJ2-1,TGTGCCAGCAGTCCGATAGGACTAGCGGCGTACAATGAGCAGTTCTTC,CASSPIGLAAYNEQFF
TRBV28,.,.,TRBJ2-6,TGTGCCAGCAGTTTTTACACCTCTGGGGCCAACGTCCTGACTTTC,CASSFYTSGANVLTF
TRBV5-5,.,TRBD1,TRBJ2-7,TGTGCCAGCAGCAAACGGACAGGGGAGCGCGACGAGCAGTACTTC,CASSKRTGERDEQYF
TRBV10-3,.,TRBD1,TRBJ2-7,TGTGCCATCAGTGAGAGACAGGGTAACGAGCAGTACTTC,CAISERQGNEQYF
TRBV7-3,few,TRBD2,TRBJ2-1,TGTGCCAGCAGCTTATTACTAGCGGGGGTCAATGAGCAGTTCTTC,CASSLLLAGVNEQFF
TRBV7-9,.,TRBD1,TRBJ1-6,TGTGCCAGCAGCTTTGAGACAGGGCCCCTTAATTCACCCCTCCACTTT,CASSFETGPLNSPLHF
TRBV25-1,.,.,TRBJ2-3,TGTGCCAGCAGCACAGACTACACAGATACGCAGTATTTT,CASSTDYTDTQYF
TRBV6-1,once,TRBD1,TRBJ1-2,TGTGCCAGCAGTGCCAGGGGGACGGCTGGCTACACCTTC,CASSARGTAGYTF
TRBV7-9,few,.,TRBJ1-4,TGTGCCAGCAGATCGGGGGTTGGTAATGAAAAACTGTTTTTT,CASRSGVGNEKLFF
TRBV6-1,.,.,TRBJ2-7,TGTGCCAGCAGTGAACATAAGGGCGGGACCTACGAGCAGTACTTC,CASSEHKGGTYEQYF
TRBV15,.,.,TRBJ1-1,TGTGCCACCAGCAGAGGGGGAGGGGTAAACACTGAAGCTTTCTTT,CATSRGGGVNTEAFF
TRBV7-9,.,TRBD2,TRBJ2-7,TGTTCCAGCAGCTTAGCCGACGGGAGGCGGGACGAGCAGTACTTC,CSSSLADGRRDEQYF
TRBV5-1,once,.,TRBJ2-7,TGCGCCAGCAGCTTTGACACGGGAAACTACGAGCAGTACTTC,CASSFDTGNYEQYF
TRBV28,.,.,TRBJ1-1,TGTGCCAGCACCGTGGCGGGGGGAGGTGAAGCTTTCTTT,CASTVAGGGEAFF
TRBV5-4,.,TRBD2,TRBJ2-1,TGTGCCAGCAGCCGACAACGGCGGGAGGGCAGGGATGAGCAGTTCTTC,CASSRQRREGRDEQFF
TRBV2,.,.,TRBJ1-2,TGTGCCAGCAGCTTGACCGGACAGAGCTATGGCTACACCTTC,CASSLTGQSYGYTF
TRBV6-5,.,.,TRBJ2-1,TGTGCCAGCAGTTACTCGAGGTTGGGAGGCAATGAGCAGTTCTTC,CASSYSRLGGNEQFF
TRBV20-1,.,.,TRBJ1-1,TGCAGTGCAAGGAGAACTGAAGCTTTCTTT,CSARRTEAFF
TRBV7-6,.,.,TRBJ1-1,TGTGCCAGCAGCATTACAGGGCCCAACACTGAAGCTTTCTTT,CASSITGPNTEAFF
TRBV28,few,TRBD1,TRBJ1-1,TGTGCCAGCAGGTTACAGGGGATAACTGAAGCTTTCTTT,CASRLQGITEAFF
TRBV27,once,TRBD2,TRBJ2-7,TGTGCCGCCGGGGAGCGGGAGAATTCCTACGAGCAGTACTTC,CAAGERENSYEQYF
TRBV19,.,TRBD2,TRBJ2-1,TGTGCCAGTAGTATAGCCGCGGGAGGCGCATACAATGAGCAGTTCTTC,CASSIAAGGAYNEQFF
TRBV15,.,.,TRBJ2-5,TGTGCCACCAGCAGAGGTGGGGACTGGGCCCCTTACTTC,CATSRGGDWAPYF
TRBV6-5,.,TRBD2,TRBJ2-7,TGTGCCAGCAGTGGTCCTAGCGGGAGGTCCTACGAGCAGTACTTC,CASSGPSGRSYEQYF
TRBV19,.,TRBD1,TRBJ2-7,TGTGCCAGTAGTTCGACAGGGGAGGCCTACGAGCAGTACTTC,CASSSTGEAYEQYF
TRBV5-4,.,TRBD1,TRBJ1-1,TGTGCCAGCAGCACCGGGACAGGGAGGGGAGCTTTCTTT,CASSTGTGRGAFF
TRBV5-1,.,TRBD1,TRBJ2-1,TGCGCCAGCAGCTTGGAGGGCGACAGGGCTTACAATGAGCAGTTCTTC,CASSLEGDRAYNEQFF
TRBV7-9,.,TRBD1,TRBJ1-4,TGTGCCAGCAGCTTAGCAGGGGGCTCTAATGAAAAACTGTTTTTT,CASSLAGGSNEKLFF
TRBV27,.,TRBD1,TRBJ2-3,TGTGCCAGCATTAGAACAGGGGGCGGTTCTGATACGCAGTATTTT,CASIRTGGGSDTQYF
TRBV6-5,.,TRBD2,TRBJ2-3,TGTGCCAGCAGTTTACTAGCGGGAGGGGACACAGATACGCAGTATTTT,CASSLLAGGDTDTQYF
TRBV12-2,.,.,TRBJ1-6,TGTGCAAGTCGTTGGGGGGGACAGGGCAATTCACCCCTCCACTTT,CASRWGGQGNSPLHF
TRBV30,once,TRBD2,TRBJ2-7,TGTGCCTGGAGTGGGACCTGGGCGGGAGGGCGTTGTGAGCAGTACTTC,CAWSGTWAGGRCEQYF
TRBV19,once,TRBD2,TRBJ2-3,TGTGCCAGTAGGGATAGCGGGCCCACAGATACGCAGTATTTT,CASRDSGPTDTQYF
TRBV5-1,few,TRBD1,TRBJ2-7,TGCGCCAGCAGCTTGGGGACAGGACCCTACGAGCAGTACTTC,CASSLGTGPYEQYF
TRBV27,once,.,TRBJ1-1,TGTGCCAGCAGTTGGGGGGAGAACACTGAAGCTTTCTTT,CASSWGENTEAFF
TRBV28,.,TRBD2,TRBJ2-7,TGTGCCAGCAGTCCCCTAGCGGGAGGGACCTACGAGCAGTACTTC,CASSPLAGGTYEQYF
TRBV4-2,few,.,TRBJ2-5,TGTGCCAGCAGCCAAGATCGGGTCAGGGACAACTCTCCCGAGACCCAGTACTTC,CASSQDRVRDNSPETQYF
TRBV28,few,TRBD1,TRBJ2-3,TGTGCCAGCAGTTTGACAGGGCCAAGCACAGATACGCAGTATTTT,CASSLTGPSTDTQYF
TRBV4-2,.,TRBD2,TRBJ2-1,TGTGCCAGCAGCCTATCCTGGGTAGCGGGAGAATACGCTTCCTACAATGAGCAGTTCTTC,CASSLSWVAGEYASYNEQFF
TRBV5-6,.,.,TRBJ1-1,TGTGCCAGCAGCGACCCGGACAGCACTGAAGCTTTCTTT,CASSDPDSTEAFF
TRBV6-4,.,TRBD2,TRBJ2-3,TGTGCCAGCAGTGAAGCGGGAGGGCCGCAGTATTTT,CASSEAGGPQYF
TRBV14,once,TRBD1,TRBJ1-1,TGTGCCAGTACGGGACAGGGAGGATATAAAGCTTTCTTT,CASTGQGGYKAFF
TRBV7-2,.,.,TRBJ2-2,TGTGCCAGCAGCTTAGGACTTAACACCGGGGAGCTGTTTTTT,CASSLGLNTGELFF
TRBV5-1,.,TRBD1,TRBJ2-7,TGCGCCAGCAGCGGAGGAGGGACAGGGGGTCGCGTCCCCAACTTC,CASSGGGTGGRVPNF
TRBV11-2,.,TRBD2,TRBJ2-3,TGTGCCAGCAGCCCTAGCGGGAGTACAGATACGCAGTATTTT,CASSPSGSTDTQYF
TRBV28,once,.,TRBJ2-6,TGTGCCAGCAGCTCCCTGGGCTTCGGGACTTCTGGGGCCAACGTCCTGACTTTC,CASSSLGFGTSGANVLTF
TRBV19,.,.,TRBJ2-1,TGTGCCAGTAGCACAAGCGGACTACCGGATGAGCAGTTCTTC,CASSTSGLPDEQFF